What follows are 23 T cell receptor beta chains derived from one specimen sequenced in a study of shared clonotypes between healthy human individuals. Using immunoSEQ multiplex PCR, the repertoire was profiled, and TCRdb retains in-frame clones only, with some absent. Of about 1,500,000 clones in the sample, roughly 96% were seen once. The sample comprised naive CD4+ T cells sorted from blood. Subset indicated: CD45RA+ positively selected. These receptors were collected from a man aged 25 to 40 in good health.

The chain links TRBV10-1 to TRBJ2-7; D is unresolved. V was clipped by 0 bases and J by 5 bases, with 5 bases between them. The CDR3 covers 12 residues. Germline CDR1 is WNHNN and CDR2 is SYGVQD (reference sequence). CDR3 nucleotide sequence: TGCGCCAGCAGTGAGTCTTCGGACGAGCAGTACTTC. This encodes CASSESSDEQYF.

CDR3 DNA sequence: TGCAGCGTTCTAGGGCTAGCGGGGAGATTTGGGTACAATGAGCAGTTCTTC. This codes for CSVLGLAGRFGYNEQFF. The V and J genes are TRBV29-1 and TRBJ2-1; 9 nucleotides match TRBD2. The CDR3 has 17 amino acids. V lost 5 bases, J lost 4 bases, and 15 bases stayed unmatched. Germline loops: CDR1 SQVTM, CDR2 ANQGSEA.

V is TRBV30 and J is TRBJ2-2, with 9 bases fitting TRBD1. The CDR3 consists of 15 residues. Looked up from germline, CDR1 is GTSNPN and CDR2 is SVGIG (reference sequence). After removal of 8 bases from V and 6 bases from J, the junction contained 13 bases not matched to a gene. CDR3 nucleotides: TGTGCCGCACAGGGGACAGGGATGTCAGCCGGGGAGCTGTTTTTT. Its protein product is CAAQGTGMSAGELFF.

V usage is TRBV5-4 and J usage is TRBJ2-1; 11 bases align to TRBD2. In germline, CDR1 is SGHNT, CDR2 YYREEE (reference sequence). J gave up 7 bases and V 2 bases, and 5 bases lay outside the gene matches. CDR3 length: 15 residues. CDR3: CASSLDSGRGNEQFF. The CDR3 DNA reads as TGTGCCAGCAGCTTAGATAGCGGGAGGGGGAATGAGCAGTTCTTC.

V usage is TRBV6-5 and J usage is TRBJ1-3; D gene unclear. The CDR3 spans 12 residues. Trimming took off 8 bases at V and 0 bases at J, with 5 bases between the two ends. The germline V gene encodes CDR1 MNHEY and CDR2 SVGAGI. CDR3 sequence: CASGSSGNTIYF. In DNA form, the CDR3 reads TGTGCCAGCGGGAGCTCTGGAAACACCATATATTTT.

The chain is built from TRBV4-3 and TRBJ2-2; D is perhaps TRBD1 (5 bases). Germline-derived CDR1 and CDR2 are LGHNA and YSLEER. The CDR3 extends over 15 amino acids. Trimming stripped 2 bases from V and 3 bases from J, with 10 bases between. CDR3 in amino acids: CASSQFRVHTGELFF. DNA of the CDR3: TGCGCCAGCAGCCAATTCAGGGTCCACACCGGGGAGCTGTTTTTT.

The CDR3 DNA follows: TGTGCCAGCACCTCCCCTCGACTAGCGGGAGGCTACGAGCAGTACTTC. It specifies CASTSPRLAGGYEQYF. The chain joins TRBV7-8 to TRBJ2-7; 13 bases align to TRBD2. Trimming at V came to 7 bases and at J to 3 bases, leaving 9 bases not matched to a gene. The germline V gene encodes CDR1 SGHVS and CDR2 FQNEAQ. The CDR3 totals 16 residues.

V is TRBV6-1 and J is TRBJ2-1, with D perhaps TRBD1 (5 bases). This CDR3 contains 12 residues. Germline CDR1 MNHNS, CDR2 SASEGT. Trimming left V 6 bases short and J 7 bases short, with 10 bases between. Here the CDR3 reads CASSSAGNEQFF. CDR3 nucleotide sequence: TGTGCCAGCAGCTCCGCAGGGAATGAGCAGTTCTTC.

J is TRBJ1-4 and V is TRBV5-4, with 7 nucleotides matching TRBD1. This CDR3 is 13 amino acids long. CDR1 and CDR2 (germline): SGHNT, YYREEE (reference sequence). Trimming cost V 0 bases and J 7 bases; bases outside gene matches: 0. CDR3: CASSLGQGEKLFF. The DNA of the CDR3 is TGTGCCAGCAGCTTGGGACAGGGTGAAAAACTGTTTTTT.

CDR3 sequence reads: CASSLTRLAGTDTQYF. The DNA of the CDR3 is TGTGCCAGCAGCCTAACGAGACTAGCGGGCACAGATACGCAGTATTTT. The chain recombines TRBV5-6 with TRBJ2-3; 9 bases match TRBD2. V lost 4 bases and J lost 1; bases outside the gene matches: 7. Per the germline V gene, CDR1 is SGHDT and CDR2 is YYEEEE. This CDR3 contains 16 residues. The whole variable domain, remainder taken from reference TRBV5-6 and TRBJ2-3, is DAGVTQSPTHLIKTRGQQVTLRCSPKSGHDTVSWYQQALGQGPQFIFQYYEEEERQRGNFPDRFSGHQFPNYSSELNVNALLLGDSALYLCASSLTRLAGTDTQYFGPGTRLTVL.

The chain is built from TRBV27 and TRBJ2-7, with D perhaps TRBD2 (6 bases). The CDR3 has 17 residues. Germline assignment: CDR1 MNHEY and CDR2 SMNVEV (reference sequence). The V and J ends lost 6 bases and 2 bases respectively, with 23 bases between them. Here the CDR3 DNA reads TGTGCCAGCAGCGTGCGGGGCGGACGAAAGTCTCCCTACGAGCAGTACTTC. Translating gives CASSVRGGRKSPYEQYF.

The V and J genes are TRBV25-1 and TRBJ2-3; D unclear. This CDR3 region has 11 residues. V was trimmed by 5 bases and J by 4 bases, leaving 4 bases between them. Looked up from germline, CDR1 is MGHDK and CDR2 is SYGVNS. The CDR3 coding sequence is TGTGCCAGCAGTAACCCAGATACGCAGTATTTT. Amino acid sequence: CASSNPDTQYF.

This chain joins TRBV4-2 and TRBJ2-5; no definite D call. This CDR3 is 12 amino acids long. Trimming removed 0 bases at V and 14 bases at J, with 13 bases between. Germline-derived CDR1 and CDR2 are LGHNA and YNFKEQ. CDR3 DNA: TGTGCCAGCAGCCAAGATGAGACTCCCAGTTACTTC. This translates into CASSQDETPSYF.

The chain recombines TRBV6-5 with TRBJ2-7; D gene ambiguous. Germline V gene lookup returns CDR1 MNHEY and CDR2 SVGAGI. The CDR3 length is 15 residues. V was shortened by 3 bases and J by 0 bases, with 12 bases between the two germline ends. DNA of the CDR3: TGTGCCAGCAGTTATGCGGCGCTAAGCTCCTACGAGCAGTACTTC. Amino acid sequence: CASSYAALSSYEQYF.

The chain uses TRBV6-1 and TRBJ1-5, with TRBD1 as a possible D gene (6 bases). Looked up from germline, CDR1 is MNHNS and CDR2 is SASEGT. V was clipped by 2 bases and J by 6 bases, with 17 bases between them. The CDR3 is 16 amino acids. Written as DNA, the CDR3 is TGTGCCAGCAGTGAATTTGCCGGGGGCATACGTCAGCCCCAGCATTTT. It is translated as CASSEFAGGIRQPQHF.

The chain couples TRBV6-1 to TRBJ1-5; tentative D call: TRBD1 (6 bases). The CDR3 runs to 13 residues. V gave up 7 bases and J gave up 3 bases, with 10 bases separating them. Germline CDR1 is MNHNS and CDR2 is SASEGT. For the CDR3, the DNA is TGTGCCAGCAAAAGGACAGTCAATCAGCCCCAGCATTTT. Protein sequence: CASKRTVNQPQHF.

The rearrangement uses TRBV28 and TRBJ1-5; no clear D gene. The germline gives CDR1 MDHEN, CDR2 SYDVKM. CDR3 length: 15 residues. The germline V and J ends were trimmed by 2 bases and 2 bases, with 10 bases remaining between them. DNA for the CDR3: TGTGCCAGCAGTTTAGGCGGGGTCGGCAATCAGCCCCAGCATTTT. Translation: CASSLGGVGNQPQHF.

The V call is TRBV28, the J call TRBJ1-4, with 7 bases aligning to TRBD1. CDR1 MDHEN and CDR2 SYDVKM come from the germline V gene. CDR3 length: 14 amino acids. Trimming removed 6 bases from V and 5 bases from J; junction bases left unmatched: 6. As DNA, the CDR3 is TGTGCCAGCAGGACTGACAGGGTGAATGAAAAACTGTTTTTT. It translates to CASRTDRVNEKLFF.

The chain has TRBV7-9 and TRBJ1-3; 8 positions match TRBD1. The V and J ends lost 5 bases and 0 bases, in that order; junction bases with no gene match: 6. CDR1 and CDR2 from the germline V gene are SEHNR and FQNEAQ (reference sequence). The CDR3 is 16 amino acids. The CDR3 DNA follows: TGTGCCAGCAGCGACAGGGGCGATTACTCTGGAAACACCATATATTTT. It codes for CASSDRGDYSGNTIYF.

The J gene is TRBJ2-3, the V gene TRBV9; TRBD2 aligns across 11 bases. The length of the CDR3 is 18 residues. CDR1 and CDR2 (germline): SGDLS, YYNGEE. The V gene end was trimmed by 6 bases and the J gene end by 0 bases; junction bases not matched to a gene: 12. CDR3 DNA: TGTGCCAGCACCTTGGGGGCTAGCGGGAGGACAAGCACAGATACGCAGTATTTT. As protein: CASTLGASGRTSTDTQYF.

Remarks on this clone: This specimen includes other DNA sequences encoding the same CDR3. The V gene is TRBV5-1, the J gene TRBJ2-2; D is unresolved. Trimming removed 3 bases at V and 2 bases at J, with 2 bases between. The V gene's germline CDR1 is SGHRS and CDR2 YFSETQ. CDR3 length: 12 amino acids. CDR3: CASSSNTGELFF. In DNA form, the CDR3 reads TGCGCCAGCAGCTCAAACACCGGGGAGCTGTTTTTT.

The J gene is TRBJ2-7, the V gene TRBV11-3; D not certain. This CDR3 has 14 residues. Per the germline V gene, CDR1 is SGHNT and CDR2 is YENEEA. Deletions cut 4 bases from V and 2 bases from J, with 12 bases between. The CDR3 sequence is CASSSDSYPYEQYF. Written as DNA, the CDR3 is TGTGCCAGCAGCTCTGACTCCTACCCCTACGAGCAGTACTTC.

CDR3 nucleotides: TGTGCCAGCAGCGTGAGAAGGACGGGTACTGGAAACACCATATATTTT. As protein: CASSVRRTGTGNTIYF. The chain employs TRBV9 and TRBJ1-3; D is unresolved. The V gene lost 2 bases and the J gene lost 2 bases, with 14 bases spanning the gap. The CDR3 covers 16 residues. Germline CDR1 reads SGDLS; CDR2 reads YYNGEE.